Presented here are 11 T cell receptor beta chains from one specimen sequenced in a study of cytomegalovirus exposure and HLA in healthy donors. In the PCR, 60 Vbeta and 13 Jbeta primers were used. Clones were sequenced by immunoSEQ multiplex PCR, and TCRdb holds only the in-frame ones, with some missing. This sample's clone table lists about 140,000 clones. The sequenced material came from PBMCs. The receptors come from a middle-aged man in good health and CMV-seronegative.

The gene calls are TRBV5-8 and TRBJ2-3, with 8 positions matching TRBD2. Germline CDR1 SGHTS, CDR2 YDEGEE. J lost 4 bases, V lost 4 bases, and 8 bases had no gene match. CDR3 size: 15 residues. The CDR3 is CASSRGLGFADTQYF. CDR3 sequence (DNA): TGTGCCAGCAGCAGGGGACTAGGGTTTGCAGATACGCAGTATTTT.

The gene calls are TRBV5-1 and TRBJ2-7, with 9 bases lining up with TRBD2. The CDR3 is 15 residues long. Germline CDR1 SGHRS, CDR2 YFSETQ. Losses at the gene ends were 4 bases for V and 0 bases for J; bases not matched to a gene: 5. In nucleotides, the CDR3 is TGCGCCAGCAGCAATAGCGGGGGAAGCTCCTACGAGCAGTACTTC. It codes for CASSNSGGSSYEQYF.

The V and J genes are TRBV7-9 and TRBJ2-3; TRBD2 agrees at 7 bases. This CDR3 contains 14 residues. Germline CDR1 and CDR2: SEHNR and FQNEAQ (reference sequence). Trimming at V came to 5 bases and at J to 1 base, leaving 3 bases not matched to a gene. CDR3 amino acids: CASSKSGGTDTQYF. CDR3 nucleotides: TGTGCCAGCAGCAAAAGCGGGGGCACAGATACGCAGTATTTT.

This chain links TRBV6-5 with TRBJ1-2; 10 bases agree with TRBD1. Germline CDR1 and CDR2: MNHEY and SVGAGI. The CDR3 contains 14 residues. The J segment lost 3 bases and the V segment lost 7 bases, leaving 5 bases of the junction unmatched. The CDR3 bases are TGTGCCAGCACGGGACAGGGGAGAGACTATGGCTACACCTTC. It translates to CASTGQGRDYGYTF.

The V call is TRBV2, the J call TRBJ1-4, with TRBD1 as a possible D gene (6 bases). The CDR3 has 20 residues. V was cut by 6 bases and J by 3 bases, with 29 bases left in between. Germline CDR1 and CDR2: SNHLY and FYNNEI. Here the CDR3 DNA reads TGTGCCAGCAGCTTAAAGGGTGGGGGGGCCCGAGCAGCCGCTAATGAAAAACTGTTTTTT. Translating it yields CASSLKGGGARAAANEKLFF. Drawing the rest from reference TRBV2 and TRBJ1-4, the complete variable domain is EPEVTQTPSHQVTQMGQEVILRCVPISNHLYFYWYRQILGQKVEFLVSFYNNEISEKSEIFDDQFSVERPDGSNFTLKIRSTKLEDSAMYFCASSLKGGGARAAANEKLFFGSGTQLSVL.

This chain joins TRBV29-1 and TRBJ1-2, with D possibly matching TRBD1 (5 bases). V lost 5 bases and J lost 8, with 21 bases in between. The CDR3 extends over 14 amino acids. Germline CDR1 and CDR2: SQVTM and ANQGSEA. The CDR3, as DNA: TGCAGCGTTCAGGGAGGAGGGGCGATGGAAGGCTACACCTTC. Translation: CSVQGGGAMEGYTF.

V gene TRBV10-3 combines with J gene TRBJ1-1; no firm D call. CDR1 is ENHRY and CDR2 is SYGVKD in the germline V gene. V was clipped by 0 bases and J by 3 bases, with 8 bases between them. The CDR3 is 14 residues long. CDR3 nucleotide sequence: TGTGCCATCAGTGAGTCGACGAGGGACACTGAAGCTTTCTTT. Translated, it gives CAISESTRDTEAFF.

The J gene is TRBJ2-5, the V gene TRBV29-1, with a weak D call TRBD2 (6 bases). The CDR3 runs to 14 residues. The V end was cut by 4 bases, the J end by 1 base, with 13 bases between. CDR1 and CDR2 (germline): SQVTM, ANQGSEA. For the CDR3, the DNA is TGCAGCGTTGCTTTCGGGGGTCCCCAAGAGACCCAGTACTTC. Encoded protein: CSVAFGGPQETQYF.

The chain joins TRBV5-5 to TRBJ1-6, with a tentative D call TRBD1 (6 bases). Looked up from germline, CDR1 is SGHKS and CDR2 is YYEKEE (reference sequence). V was cut by 3 bases and J by 6 bases, with 13 bases left in between. The CDR3 runs to 15 residues. CDR3 coding DNA: TGTGCCAGCAGCTCAGTCCGACAGGCTAATTCACCCCTCCACTTT. Protein: CASSSVRQANSPLHF.

The J gene is TRBJ2-5, the V gene TRBV10-3, with D possibly TRBD2 on 5 matching bases. The CDR3 covers 16 residues. V shed 0 bases and J shed 4 bases, with 15 bases lying between them. The germline V gene has CDR1 ENHRY and CDR2 SYGVKD. This chain's CDR3 is CAISESDPGTRETQYF. CDR3 sequence (DNA): TGTGCCATCAGTGAGTCGGACCCCGGCACTAGAGAGACCCAGTACTTC.

The gene calls are TRBV7-2 and TRBJ2-5; 8 bases are a match to TRBD2. Trimming took 1 base from V and 2 from J; bases not matched to a gene: 9. The CDR3 covers 17 residues. Per the germline V gene, CDR1 is SGHTA and CDR2 is FQGNSA. The CDR3 nucleotides are TGTGCCAGCAGCTTAGTGGTGTTAGCGGGGTATCAAGAGACCCAGTACTTC. It yields the protein CASSLVVLAGYQETQYF.